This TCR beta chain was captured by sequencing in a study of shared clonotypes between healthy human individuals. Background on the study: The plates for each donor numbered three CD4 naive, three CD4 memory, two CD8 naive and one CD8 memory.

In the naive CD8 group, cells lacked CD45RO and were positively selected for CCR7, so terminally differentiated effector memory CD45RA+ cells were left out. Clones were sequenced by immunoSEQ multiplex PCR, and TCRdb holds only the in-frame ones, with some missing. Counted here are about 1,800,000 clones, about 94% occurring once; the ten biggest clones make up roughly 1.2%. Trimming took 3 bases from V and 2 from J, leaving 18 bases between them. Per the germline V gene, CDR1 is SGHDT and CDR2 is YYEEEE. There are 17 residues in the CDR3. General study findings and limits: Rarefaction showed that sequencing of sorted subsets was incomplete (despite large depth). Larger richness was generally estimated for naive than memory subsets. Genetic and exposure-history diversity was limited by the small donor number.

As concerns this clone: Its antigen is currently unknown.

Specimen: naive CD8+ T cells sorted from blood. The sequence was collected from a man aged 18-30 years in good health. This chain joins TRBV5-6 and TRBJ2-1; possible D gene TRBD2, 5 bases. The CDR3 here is CASSSDGEGLTYNEQFF. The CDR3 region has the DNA TGTGCCAGCAGCTCCGACGGGGAAGGATTGACCTACAATGAGCAGTTCTTC.